Listed here are 24 T cell receptor beta chains from one sample, sequenced in a study of cytomegalovirus exposure and HLA in healthy donors. This table comes from immunoSEQ multiplex PCR, and its TCRdb copy is limited to in-frame clones, with some not included. The table records 80,000 to 90,000 clones, roughly 96% of them present only once. The sequenced sample was PBMCs. These receptors came from a man aged 18 to 30 in good health and CMV-seronegative.

The chain has TRBV6-1 and TRBJ2-1; 11 bases map to TRBD2. Germline trimming cut 1 base from V and 10 bases from J; bases unmatched to any gene: 12. CDR3 length equals 17 residues. Germline CDR1 and CDR2: MNHNS and SASEGT. In DNA, the CDR3 is TGTGCCAGCAGTGAAGGCCGGGGACTAGCGGCATGGGGAGAGCAGTTCTTC. Translated: CASSEGRGLAAWGEQFF.

The rearrangement uses TRBV6-1 and TRBJ2-7, with D perhaps TRBD1 (5 bases). Trimming left V 5 bases short and J 6 bases short, with 14 bases between. This CDR3 spans 13 amino acids. The germline CDR1 and CDR2 sequences are MNHNS and SASEGT. CDR3 residues: CASSSYRSGEQYF. The CDR3 DNA reads TGTGCCAGCAGTAGTTACAGGTCCGGCGAGCAGTACTTC.

The chain carries TRBV18 and TRBJ2-4; D might be TRBD2 (6 bases). The germline gives CDR1 KGHSH, CDR2 LQKENI. This CDR3 is 19 amino acids long. Deletions cut 1 base from V and 0 bases from J, with 19 bases between. The CDR3: CASSPLLIGRELAKNIQYF. CDR3 DNA sequence: TGTGCCAGCTCACCACTTCTAATTGGACGGGAGCTAGCCAAAAACATTCAGTACTTC.

The chain has TRBV5-4 and TRBJ2-5; weak D call: TRBD2 (7 bases). The germline CDR1 and CDR2 sequences are SGHNT and YYREEE (reference sequence). The CDR3 has 15 amino acids. Trimming left V 4 bases short and J 3 bases short, with 16 bases between. The CDR3 loop is CASSPIVGGEETQYF. CDR3 bases: TGTGCCAGCAGCCCGATAGTAGGGGGGGAAGAGACCCAGTACTTC.

The rearrangement links TRBV7-3 to TRBJ2-3; 11 nucleotides agree with TRBD2. Germline V gene sequence: CDR1 SGHTA, CDR2 FQGTGA. V shed 6 bases, J shed 1 base, and the junction held 0 bases outside the gene matches. This CDR3 comprises 14 residues. CDR3 nucleotide sequence: TGTGCCAGCAGACTAGCGGGAGGCACAGATACGCAGTATTTT. Translation gives CASRLAGGTDTQYF. Together with reference TRBV7-3 and TRBJ2-3, the CDR3 gives the full variable domain: GAGVSQTPSNKVTEKGKYVELRCDPISGHTALYWYRQSLGQGPEFLIYFQGTGAADDSGLPNDRFFAVRPEGSVSTLKIQRTERGDSAVYLCASRLAGGTDTQYFGPGTRLTVL.

The chain recombines TRBV10-2 with TRBJ2-3; the D gene is possibly TRBD2 (5 bases). Between the trimmed V and J ends, which lost 8 bases and 2 bases, there was a span of 11 bases. The germline V gene encodes CDR1 WSHSY and CDR2 SAAADI. This CDR3 spans 13 amino acids. The CDR3, as DNA: TGCGCCAGCGGCGACGGGAACACAGATACGCAGTATTTT. It encodes CASGDGNTDTQYF.

This rearrangement joins TRBV7-6 to TRBJ2-2; 9 bases line up with TRBD2. Germline V gives CDR1 SGHVS, CDR2 FNYEAQ. CDR3 length: 14 residues. Unmatched junction bases numbered 4, after V lost 4 bases and J lost 7 bases. The DNA of the CDR3 is TGTGCCAGCAGCTCCGGACTAGCGTACGGGGAGCTGTTTTTT. Protein product: CASSSGLAYGELFF.

The V call is TRBV7-3, the J call TRBJ2-1, with D possibly TRBD2 on 7 matching bases. Germline values: CDR1 SGHTA, CDR2 FQGTGA. The CDR3 is 16 amino acids. Trimming took 5 bases from V and 4 from J, leaving 18 bases between them. CDR3: CASSPILGGGYNEQFF. The CDR3 bases are TGTGCCAGCAGCCCGATCTTGGGAGGGGGTTACAATGAGCAGTTCTTC.

For this clone: Germline is not matched at one junction end, which may reflect a read error. Other DNA variants within this sample encode the same CDR3. The chain employs TRBV27 and TRBJ2-5; D perhaps matches TRBD1 (5 bases). This CDR3 region has 15 residues. CDR1 is MNHEY and CDR2 is SMNVEV in the germline V gene (reference sequence). The CDR3 sequence: CASRSPRGWQETQYF. CDR3 DNA: TGTGCCAGCAGGTCCCCAAGGGGCTGGCAAGAGACCCAATACTTC.

The rearrangement links TRBV23-1 to TRBJ1-4; a possible D gene is TRBD1 (6 bases). TRBV23-1 is an ORF; its function is uncertain. The CDR3 contains 20 residues. V dropped 3 bases and J dropped 2 bases, with 25 bases sitting between them. For the CDR3, the DNA is TGCGCCAGCAGTCACTCGAACAGGGTTCGGCGAATAGAGACTAATGAAAAACTGTTTTTT. Translating gives CASSHSNRVRRIETNEKLFF.

The rearrangement joins TRBV27 to TRBJ2-7, with 9 bases fitting TRBD1. The germline CDR1 and CDR2 sequences are MNHEY and SMNVEV (reference sequence). The CDR3 has 14 residues. The J segment lost 2 bases and the V segment lost 10 bases, leaving 9 bases of the junction unmatched. In DNA form, the CDR3 reads TGTGCCACCTCGACCGGGACAGGGCCCTACGAGCAGTACTTC. It codes for CATSTGTGPYEQYF.

The CDR3 sequence is CASSVQGSDEKLFF. The CDR3 coding sequence is TGTGCCAGCAGCGTGCAGGGGTCGGATGAAAAACTGTTTTTT. The J gene is TRBJ1-4, the V gene TRBV9; perhaps TRBD1 as D (6 bases). This CDR3 is built from 14 residues. The V and J ends lost 2 bases and 6 bases respectively, with 11 bases between them. Germline loops: CDR1 SGDLS, CDR2 YYNGEE.

The chain recombines TRBV7-9 with TRBJ1-1, with D perhaps TRBD1 (5 bases). The CDR3 sequence is 11 residues long. In germline, CDR1 is SEHNR, CDR2 FQNEAQ (reference sequence). Trimming took 8 bases from V and 6 from J, leaving 10 bases between them. The CDR3 protein is CASDSGAEAFF. Here the CDR3 DNA reads TGTGCCAGCGATTCGGGGGCTGAAGCTTTCTTT.

V and J are TRBV30 and TRBJ2-1; 8 bases match TRBD2. Germline V gene lookup returns CDR1 GTSNPN and CDR2 SVGIG (reference sequence). V was clipped by 3 bases and J by 4 bases; unmatched bases: 11. This CDR3 has 16 residues. CDR3 region: CAWRQLAASDYNEQFF. DNA of the CDR3: TGTGCCTGGAGGCAACTAGCGGCAAGCGATTACAATGAGCAGTTCTTC.

The V call is TRBV9, the J call TRBJ1-6; weak D call: TRBD1 (5 bases). Trimming shortened V by 4 bases and J by 9 bases, and 20 bases separated the two germline ends. This CDR3 has 16 amino acids. Germline V gene lookup returns CDR1 SGDLS and CDR2 YYNGEE. The CDR3 spells CASSPLGPGLVSPLHF. DNA of the CDR3: TGTGCCAGCAGCCCCCTTGGGCCAGGGCTGGTTTCACCCCTCCACTTT.

The chain has TRBV5-1 and TRBJ2-7, with D tentatively TRBD2 (5 bases). The germline V and J ends were trimmed by 6 bases and 2 bases, with 15 bases remaining between them. CDR1 and CDR2 from the germline V gene are SGHRS and YFSETQ. The CDR3 totals 14 residues. The CDR3 DNA follows: TGCGCCAGCACCGGGCGCGGGCAAGCCTACGAGCAGTACTTC. Protein product: CASTGRGQAYEQYF.

The chain carries TRBV27 and TRBJ2-3; 7 bases fit TRBD1. This CDR3 has 15 amino acids. Germline V gene lookup returns CDR1 MNHEY and CDR2 SMNVEV (reference sequence). V dropped 3 bases and J dropped 3; count of bases not matched to a gene: 6. The CDR3 region is CASSLTGYGTDTQYF. In nucleotides, the CDR3 is TGTGCCAGCAGTTTGACAGGGTATGGGACAGATACGCAGTATTTT.

The chain couples TRBV5-1 to TRBJ2-3, with 9 bases fitting TRBD2. CDR1 is SGHRS, CDR2 YFSETQ, per germline. Trimming cost V 0 bases and J 6 bases; bases outside gene matches: 5. The CDR3 length is 15 residues. This CDR3 reads CASSLGLAGRDTQYF. CDR3 sequence (DNA): TGCGCCAGCAGCTTGGGCCTAGCGGGAAGGGATACGCAGTATTTT.

The V gene is TRBV19, the J gene TRBJ1-2; tentative D call: TRBD1 (6 bases). Germline V CDR1 and CDR2: LNHDA, SQIVND (reference sequence). This CDR3 region has 13 residues. V was shortened by 4 bases and J by 8 bases, with 14 bases between the two germline ends. CDR3 loop: CASSTRTGLGYTF. The CDR3 DNA is TGTGCCAGTAGTACCCGAACAGGGCTGGGCTACACCTTC.

The J gene is TRBJ2-7, the V gene TRBV4-1; the match to TRBD2 covers 7 bases. Looked up from germline, CDR1 is MGHRA and CDR2 is YSYEKL. The CDR3 consists of 13 residues. V shed 1 base and J 6 bases; nucleotides not matched to a gene: 3. In DNA, the CDR3 is TGCGCCAGCAGCCAAGGACTAGCATCCGAGCAGTACTTC. Protein: CASSQGLASEQYF.

The chain combines TRBV7-8 with TRBJ2-7; 11 bases agree with TRBD1. CDR3 size: 15 residues. J gave up 3 bases and V 2 bases, and 3 bases lay outside the gene matches. Germline loops: CDR1 SGHVS, CDR2 FQNEAQ. CDR3 residues: CASSLPGTGGYEQYF. Here the CDR3 DNA reads TGTGCCAGCAGCTTACCCGGGACAGGGGGCTACGAGCAGTACTTC.

The V and J genes are TRBV14 and TRBJ1-1, with 9 bases matching TRBD1. Germline assignment: CDR1 SGHDN and CDR2 FVKESK. The CDR3 contains 16 residues. The V gene end was trimmed by 4 bases and the J gene end by 0 bases; junction bases not matched to a gene: 6. For the CDR3, the DNA is TGTGCCAGCAGCCCCGGGACAGGGATTATGAACACTGAAGCTTTCTTT. As protein: CASSPGTGIMNTEAFF.

This rearrangement joins TRBV27 to TRBJ2-1; D possibly corresponds to TRBD1 (5 bases). Germline V lookup: CDR1 MNHEY, CDR2 SMNVEV (reference sequence). This CDR3 has 15 amino acids. With 3 bases removed from V and 7 bases from J, the gap between germline ends came to 16 bases. The CDR3 region is CASSFTRSGKNEQFF. CDR3 bases: TGTGCCAGCAGTTTCACGCGTTCAGGGAAAAATGAGCAGTTCTTC.

V and J are TRBV7-3 and TRBJ2-1; TRBD2 is a possible D gene (5 bases). CDR1 and CDR2 (germline): SGHTA, FQGTGA. The length of the CDR3 is 14 residues. Trimming removed 5 bases from V and 5 bases from J, with 13 bases in between. The CDR3 spells CASSPYGGDNEQFF. CDR3 nucleotides: TGTGCCAGCAGCCCTTATGGAGGTGACAATGAGCAGTTCTTC.